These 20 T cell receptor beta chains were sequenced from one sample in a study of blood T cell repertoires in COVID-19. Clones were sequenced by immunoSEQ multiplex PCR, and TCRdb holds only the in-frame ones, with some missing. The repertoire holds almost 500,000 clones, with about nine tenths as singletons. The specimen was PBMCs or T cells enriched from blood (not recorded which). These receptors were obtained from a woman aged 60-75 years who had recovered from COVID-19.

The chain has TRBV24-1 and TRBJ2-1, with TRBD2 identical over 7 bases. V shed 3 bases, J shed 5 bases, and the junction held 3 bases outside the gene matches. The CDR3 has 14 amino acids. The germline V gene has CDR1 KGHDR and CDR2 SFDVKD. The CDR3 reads CATSDASGNNEQFF. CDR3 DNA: TGTGCCACCAGTGATGCAAGCGGGAACAATGAGCAGTTCTTC.

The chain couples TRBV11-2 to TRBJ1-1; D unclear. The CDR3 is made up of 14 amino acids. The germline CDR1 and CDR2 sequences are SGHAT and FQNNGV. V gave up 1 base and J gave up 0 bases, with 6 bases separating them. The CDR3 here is CASSLGSMNTEAFF. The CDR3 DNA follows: TGTGCCAGCAGCTTAGGCAGTATGAACACTGAAGCTTTCTTT.

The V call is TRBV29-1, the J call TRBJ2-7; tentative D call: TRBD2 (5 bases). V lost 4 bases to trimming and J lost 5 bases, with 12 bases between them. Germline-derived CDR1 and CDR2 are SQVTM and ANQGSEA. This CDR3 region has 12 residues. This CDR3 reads CSVGLTGNEQYF. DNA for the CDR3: TGCAGCGTTGGCCTCACGGGGAACGAGCAGTACTTC.

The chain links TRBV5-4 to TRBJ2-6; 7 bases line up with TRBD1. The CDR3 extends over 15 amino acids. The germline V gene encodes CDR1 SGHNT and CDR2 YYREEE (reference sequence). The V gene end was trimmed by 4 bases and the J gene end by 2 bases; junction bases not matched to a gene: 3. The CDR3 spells CASSPGGAGANVLTF. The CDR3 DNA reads TGTGCCAGCAGCCCAGGGGGTGCTGGGGCCAACGTCCTGACTTTC.

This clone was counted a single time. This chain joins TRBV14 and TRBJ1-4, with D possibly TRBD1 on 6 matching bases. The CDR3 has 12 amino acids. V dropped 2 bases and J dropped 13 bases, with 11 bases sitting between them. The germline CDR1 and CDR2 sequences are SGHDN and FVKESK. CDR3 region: CASSQQTGRLFF. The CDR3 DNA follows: TGTGCCAGCAGCCAACAGACAGGCCGACTGTTTTTT.

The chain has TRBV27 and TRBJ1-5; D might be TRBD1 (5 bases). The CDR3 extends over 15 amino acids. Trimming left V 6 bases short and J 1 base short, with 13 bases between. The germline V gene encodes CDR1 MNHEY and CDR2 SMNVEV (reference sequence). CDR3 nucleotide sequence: TGTGCCAGCAGAACGGGCCGGGGGAGCAATCAGCCCCAGCATTTT. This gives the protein CASRTGRGSNQPQHF.

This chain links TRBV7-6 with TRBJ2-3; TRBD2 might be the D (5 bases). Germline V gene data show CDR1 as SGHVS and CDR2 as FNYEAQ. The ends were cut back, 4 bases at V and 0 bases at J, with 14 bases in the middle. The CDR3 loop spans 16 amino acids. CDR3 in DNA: TGTGCCAGCAGCTCAGCCTTAGCGACTAGCACAGATACGCAGTATTTT. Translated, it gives CASSSALATSTDTQYF.

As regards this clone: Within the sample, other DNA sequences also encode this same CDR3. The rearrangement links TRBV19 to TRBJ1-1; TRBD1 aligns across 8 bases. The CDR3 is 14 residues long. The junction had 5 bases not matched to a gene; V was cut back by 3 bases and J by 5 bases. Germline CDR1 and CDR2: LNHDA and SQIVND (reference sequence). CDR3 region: CASSITGGGTEAFF. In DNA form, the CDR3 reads TGTGCCAGTAGTATTACAGGGGGAGGGACTGAAGCTTTCTTT.

The CDR3, as DNA: TGTGCCAGTGCAGGACAGACAGATACGCAGTATTTT. Protein: CASAGQTDTQYF. The gene calls are TRBV2 and TRBJ2-3; weak D call: TRBD1 (6 bases). The V and J ends lost 9 bases and 3 bases respectively, with 10 bases between them. Germline V gene lookup returns CDR1 SNHLY and CDR2 FYNNEI. This CDR3 region has 12 residues.

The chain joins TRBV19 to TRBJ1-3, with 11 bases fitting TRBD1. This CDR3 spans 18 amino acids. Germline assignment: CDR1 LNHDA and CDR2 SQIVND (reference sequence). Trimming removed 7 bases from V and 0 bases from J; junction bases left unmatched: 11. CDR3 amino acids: CASKMGQGGNPSGNTIYF. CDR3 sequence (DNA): TGTGCCAGTAAAATGGGACAGGGGGGAAATCCCTCTGGAAACACCATATATTTT.

DNA of the CDR3: TGTGCCAGCTCACCAAACACTGGAGACACTGAAGCTTTCTTT. Its translation: CASSPNTGDTEAFF. The chain links TRBV18 to TRBJ1-1; D not resolved. Trimming stripped 2 bases from V and 3 bases from J, with 10 bases between. This CDR3 has 14 amino acids. Germline V gene data show CDR1 as KGHSH and CDR2 as LQKENI.

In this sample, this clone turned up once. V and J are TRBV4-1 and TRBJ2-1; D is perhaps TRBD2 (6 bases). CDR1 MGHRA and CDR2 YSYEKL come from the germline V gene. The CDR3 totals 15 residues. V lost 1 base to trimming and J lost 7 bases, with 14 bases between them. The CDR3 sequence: CASSQGVTSQNEQFF. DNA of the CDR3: TGCGCCAGCAGCCAAGGGGTCACTAGCCAGAATGAGCAGTTCTTC.

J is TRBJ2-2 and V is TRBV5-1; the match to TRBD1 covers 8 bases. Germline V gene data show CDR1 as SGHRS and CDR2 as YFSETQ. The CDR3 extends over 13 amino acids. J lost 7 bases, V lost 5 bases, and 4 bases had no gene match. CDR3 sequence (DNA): TGCGCCAGCAGGCCAGGGGGCGGCGGGGAGCTGTTTTTT. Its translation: CASRPGGGGELFF.

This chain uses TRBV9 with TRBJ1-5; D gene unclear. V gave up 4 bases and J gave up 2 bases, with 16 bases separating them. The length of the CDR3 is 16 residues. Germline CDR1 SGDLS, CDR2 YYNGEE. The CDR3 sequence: CASSFTPGSCNQPQHF. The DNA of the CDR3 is TGTGCCAGCAGCTTCACCCCGGGGTCTTGCAATCAGCCCCAGCATTTT.

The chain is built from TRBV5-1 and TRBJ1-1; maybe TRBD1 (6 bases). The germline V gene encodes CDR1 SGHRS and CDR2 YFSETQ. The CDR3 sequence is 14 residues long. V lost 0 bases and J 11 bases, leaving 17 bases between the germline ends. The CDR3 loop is CASSLGAGDPRAFF. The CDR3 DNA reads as TGCGCCAGCAGCTTGGGGGCAGGGGATCCGAGGGCTTTCTTT.

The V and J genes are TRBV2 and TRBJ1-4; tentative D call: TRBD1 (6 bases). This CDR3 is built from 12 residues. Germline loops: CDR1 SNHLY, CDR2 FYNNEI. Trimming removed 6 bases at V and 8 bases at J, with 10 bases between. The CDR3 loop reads CASRLQGEKLFF. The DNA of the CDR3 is TGTGCCAGCAGACTTCAGGGGGAAAAACTGTTTTTT.

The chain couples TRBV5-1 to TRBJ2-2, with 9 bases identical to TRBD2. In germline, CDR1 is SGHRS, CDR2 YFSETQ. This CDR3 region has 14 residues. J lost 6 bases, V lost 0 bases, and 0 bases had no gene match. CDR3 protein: CASSLVAGAGELFF. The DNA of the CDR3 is TGCGCCAGCAGCTTGGTAGCGGGGGCCGGGGAGCTGTTTTTT.

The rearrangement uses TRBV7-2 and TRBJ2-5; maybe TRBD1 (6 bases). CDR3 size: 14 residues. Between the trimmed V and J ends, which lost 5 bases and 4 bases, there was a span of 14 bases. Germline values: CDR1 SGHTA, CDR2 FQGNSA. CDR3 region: CASSPQGGGETQYF. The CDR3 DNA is TGTGCCAGCAGCCCACAGGGTGGGGGAGAGACCCAGTACTTC.

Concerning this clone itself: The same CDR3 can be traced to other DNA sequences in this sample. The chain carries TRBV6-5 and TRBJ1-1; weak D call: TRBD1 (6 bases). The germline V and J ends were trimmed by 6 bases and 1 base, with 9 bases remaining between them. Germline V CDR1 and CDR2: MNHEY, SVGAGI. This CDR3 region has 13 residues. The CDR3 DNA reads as TGTGCCAGCAGCCTACAGGGGAACACTGAAGCTTTCTTT. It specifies CASSLQGNTEAFF.

The CDR3 reads CASSKGQQGMGNEQFF. Here the CDR3 DNA reads TGTGCCAGCAGCAAAGGCCAGCAGGGGATGGGCAATGAGCAGTTCTTC. V and J are TRBV21-1 and TRBJ2-1; the D call in the table, TRBD1, was not verified against the DNA. TRBV21-1 is marked as a pseudogene. CDR3 size: 16 residues.